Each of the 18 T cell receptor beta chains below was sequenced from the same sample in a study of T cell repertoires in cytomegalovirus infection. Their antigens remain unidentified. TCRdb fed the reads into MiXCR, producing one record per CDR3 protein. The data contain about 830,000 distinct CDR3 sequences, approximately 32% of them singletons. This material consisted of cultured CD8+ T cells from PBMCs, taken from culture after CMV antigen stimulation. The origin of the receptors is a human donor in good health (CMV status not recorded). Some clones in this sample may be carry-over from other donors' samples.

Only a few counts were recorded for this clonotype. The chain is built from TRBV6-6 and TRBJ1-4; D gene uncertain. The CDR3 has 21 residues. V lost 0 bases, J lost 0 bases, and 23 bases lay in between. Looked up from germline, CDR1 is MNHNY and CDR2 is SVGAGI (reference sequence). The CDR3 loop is CASSYSYEQRQPTATNEKLFF. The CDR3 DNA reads TGTGCCAGCAGTTACTCCTACGAGCAAAGACAACCGACGGCAACTAATGAAAAACTGTTTTTT.

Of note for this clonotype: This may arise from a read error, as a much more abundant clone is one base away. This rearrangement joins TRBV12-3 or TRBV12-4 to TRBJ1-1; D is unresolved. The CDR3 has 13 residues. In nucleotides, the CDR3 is TGTGCCAACAGTTTATTCCTGAACACTGAAGCTTTCTTT. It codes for CANSLFLNTEAFF.

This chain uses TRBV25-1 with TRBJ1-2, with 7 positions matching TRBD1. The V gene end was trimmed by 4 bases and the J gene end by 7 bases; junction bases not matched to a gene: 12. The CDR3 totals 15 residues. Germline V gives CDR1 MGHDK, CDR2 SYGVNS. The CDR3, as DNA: TGTGCCAGCAGTGGGAAAGACAGGGAGGGAGGTGGCTACACCTTC. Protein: CASSGKDREGGGYTF.

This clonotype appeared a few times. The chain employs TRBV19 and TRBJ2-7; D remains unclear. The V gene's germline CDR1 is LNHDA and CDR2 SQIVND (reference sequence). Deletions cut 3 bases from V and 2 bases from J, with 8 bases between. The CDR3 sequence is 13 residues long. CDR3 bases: TGTGCCAGTAGTATCTTATTGGCCTACGAGCAGTACTTC. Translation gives CASSILLAYEQYF.

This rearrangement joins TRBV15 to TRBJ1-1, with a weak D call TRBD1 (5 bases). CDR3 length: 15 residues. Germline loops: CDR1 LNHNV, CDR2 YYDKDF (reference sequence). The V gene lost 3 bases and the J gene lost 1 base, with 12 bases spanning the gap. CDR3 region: CATSRGGGGNTEAFF. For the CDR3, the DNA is TGTGCCACCAGCAGGGGTGGGGGGGGGAACACTGAAGCTTTCTTT.

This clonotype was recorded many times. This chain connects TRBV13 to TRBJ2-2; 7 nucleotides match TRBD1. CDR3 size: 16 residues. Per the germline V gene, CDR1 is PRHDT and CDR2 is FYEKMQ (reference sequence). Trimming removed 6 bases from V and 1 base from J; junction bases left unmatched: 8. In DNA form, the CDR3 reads TGTGCCAGCAGTACCCGGGACAGATTGAACACCGGGGAGCTGTTTTTT. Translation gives CASSTRDRLNTGELFF.

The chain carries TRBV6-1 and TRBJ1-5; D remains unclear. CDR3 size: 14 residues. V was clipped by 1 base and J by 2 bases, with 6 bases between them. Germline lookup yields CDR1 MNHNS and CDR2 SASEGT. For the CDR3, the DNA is TGTGCCAGCAGTGAAGACATGGGCAATCAGCCCCAGCATTTT. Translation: CASSEDMGNQPQHF.

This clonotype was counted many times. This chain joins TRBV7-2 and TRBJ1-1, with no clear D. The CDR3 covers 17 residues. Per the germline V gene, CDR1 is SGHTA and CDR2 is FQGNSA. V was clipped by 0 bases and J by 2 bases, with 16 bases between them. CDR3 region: CASSLAWVGSGNTEAFF. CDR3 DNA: TGTGCCAGCAGCTTAGCGTGGGTGGGCAGCGGAAACACTGAAGCTTTCTTT.

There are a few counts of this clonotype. The DNA for the CDR3 is TGTGCCAGCAGCTTAGCTATTCGCGTGGGACTAGCGGGGGGTTCTAACACCGGGGAGCTGTTTTTT. Translating gives CASSLAIRVGLAGGSNTGELFF. This chain uses TRBV7-6 with TRBJ2-2, with 15 bases fitting TRBD2. The trim removed 0 bases at V and 2 bases at J, leaving 13 bases unmatched. Per germline, CDR1 SGHVS and CDR2 FNYEAQ. The CDR3 contains 22 residues.

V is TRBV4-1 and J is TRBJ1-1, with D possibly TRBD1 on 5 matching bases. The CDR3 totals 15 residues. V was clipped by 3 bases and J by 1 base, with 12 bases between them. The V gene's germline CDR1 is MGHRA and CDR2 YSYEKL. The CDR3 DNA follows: TGCGCCAGCAGCCAGCCGGAGGGGAAGAACACTGAAGCTTTCTTT. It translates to CASSQPEGKNTEAFF.

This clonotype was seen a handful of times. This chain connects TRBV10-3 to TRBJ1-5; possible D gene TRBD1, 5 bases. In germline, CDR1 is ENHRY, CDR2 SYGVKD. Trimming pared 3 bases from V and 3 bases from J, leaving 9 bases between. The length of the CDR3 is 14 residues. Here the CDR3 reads CAISDPRDNQPQHF. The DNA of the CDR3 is TGTGCCATCAGTGATCCCAGGGACAATCAGCCCCAGCATTTT.

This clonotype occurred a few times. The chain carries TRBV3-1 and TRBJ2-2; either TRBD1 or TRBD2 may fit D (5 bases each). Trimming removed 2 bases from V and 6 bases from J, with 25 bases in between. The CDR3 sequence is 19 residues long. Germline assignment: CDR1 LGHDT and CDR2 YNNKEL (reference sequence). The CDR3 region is CASSQKGQVDRLRAGELFF. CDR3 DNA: TGTGCCAGCAGCCAAAAGGGGCAGGTGGATCGATTGAGGGCCGGGGAGCTGTTTTTT. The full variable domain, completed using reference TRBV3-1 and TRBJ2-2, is DTAVSQTPKYLVTQMGNDKSIKCEQNLGHDTMYWYKQDSKKFLKIMFSYNNKELIINETVPNRFSPKSPDKAHLNLHINSLELGDSAVYFCASSQKGQVDRLRAGELFFGEGSRLTVL.

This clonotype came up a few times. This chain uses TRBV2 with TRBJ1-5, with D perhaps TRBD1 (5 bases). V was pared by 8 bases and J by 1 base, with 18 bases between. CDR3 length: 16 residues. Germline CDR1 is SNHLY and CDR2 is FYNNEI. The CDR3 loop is CASRPSGVTSNQPQHF. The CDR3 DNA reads TGTGCCAGCCGCCCGTCGGGGGTAACGAGCAATCAGCCCCAGCATTTT.

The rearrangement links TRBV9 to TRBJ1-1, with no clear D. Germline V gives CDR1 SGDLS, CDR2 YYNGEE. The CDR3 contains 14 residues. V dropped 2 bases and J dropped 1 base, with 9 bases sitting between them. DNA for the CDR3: TGTGCCAGCAGCGTGAAGGGTGGGAACACTGAAGCTTTCTTT. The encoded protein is CASSVKGGNTEAFF.

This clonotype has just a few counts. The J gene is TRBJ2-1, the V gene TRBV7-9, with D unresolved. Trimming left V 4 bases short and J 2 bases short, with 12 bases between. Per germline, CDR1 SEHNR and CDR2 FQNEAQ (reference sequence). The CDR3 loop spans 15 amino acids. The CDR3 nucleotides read TGTGCCAGCAGCTCGCCGAGAGCCCCCTACAATGAGCAGTTCTTC. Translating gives CASSSPRAPYNEQFF.

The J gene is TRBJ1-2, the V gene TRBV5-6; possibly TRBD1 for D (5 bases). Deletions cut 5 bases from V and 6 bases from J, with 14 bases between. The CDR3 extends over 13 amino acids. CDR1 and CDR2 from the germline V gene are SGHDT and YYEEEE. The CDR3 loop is CASSSGAGNGYTF. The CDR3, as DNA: TGTGCCAGCAGTTCCGGGGCAGGAAATGGCTACACCTTC.

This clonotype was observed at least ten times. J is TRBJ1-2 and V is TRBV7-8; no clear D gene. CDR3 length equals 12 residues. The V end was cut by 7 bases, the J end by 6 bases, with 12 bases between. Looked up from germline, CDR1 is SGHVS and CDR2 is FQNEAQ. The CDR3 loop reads CASTLGENGYTF. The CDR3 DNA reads TGTGCCAGCACCCTCGGAGAAAATGGCTACACCTTC.

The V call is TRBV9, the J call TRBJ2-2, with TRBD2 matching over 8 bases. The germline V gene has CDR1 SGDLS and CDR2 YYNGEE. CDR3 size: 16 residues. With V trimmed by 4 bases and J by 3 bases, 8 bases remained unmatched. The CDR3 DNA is TGTGCCAGCAGCTCGCCGCGGGGGGCGGACACCGGGGAGCTGTTTTTT. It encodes CASSSPRGADTGELFF.